Below, 32 T cell receptor beta chains from the same sample are listed, as sequenced in a study of CD4 T cells in relation to SARS-CoV-2 and coronaviruses. The antigens these receptors bind are not known. The unexposed donors gave CD4+ T cells in 2011-2018, prior to COVID-19. After approximately ten days of culture, CD4+ T cells were isolated. The assay was immunoSEQ multiplex PCR, and TCRdb's table has in-frame clones only and misses some. There are approximately 17,000 clones in the sample; around 80% occur only once, and 25% to 35% lies in the top ten. Input material: CD4+ T cells from PBMCs, cultured in vitro. These receptors all stem from a human donor in good health.

The V and J genes are TRBV4-1 and TRBJ2-7, with D possibly matching TRBD2 (5 bases). The germline V gene has CDR1 MGHRA and CDR2 YSYEKL. The CDR3 is 14 residues long. Trimming cost V 0 bases and J 2 bases, with 8 bases left between them. CDR3 sequence reads: CASSQDRRAYEQYF. CDR3 nucleotides: TGCGCCAGCAGCCAAGATAGGCGGGCCTACGAGCAGTACTTC.

This chain joins TRBV5-1 and TRBJ1-3; tentative D call: TRBD1 (6 bases). The V gene's germline CDR1 is SGHRS and CDR2 YFSETQ. This CDR3 comprises 17 residues. V was pared by 2 bases and J by 4 bases, with 19 bases between. In DNA form, the CDR3 reads TGCGCCAGCAGCTTCGCCGGGGCGGGGGGCCAAGGAAACACCATATATTTT. Translated: CASSFAGAGGQGNTIYF. Full variable domain (outside the CDR3, taken from reference TRBV5-1 and TRBJ1-3): KAGVTQTPRYLIKTRGQQVTLSCSPISGHRSVSWYQQTPGQGLQFLFEYFSETQRNKGNFPGRFSGRQFSNSRSEMNVSTLELGDSALYLCASSFAGAGGQGNTIYFGEGSWLTVV.

The V and J genes are TRBV5-1 and TRBJ1-2, with a possible D match to TRBD1 (5 bases). The CDR3 totals 12 residues. Trimming pared 4 bases from V and 6 bases from J, leaving 10 bases between. Germline V gene sequence: CDR1 SGHRS, CDR2 YFSETQ. The CDR3 sequence: CASSLGGNGYTF. The CDR3 region has the DNA TGCGCCAGCAGCCTCGGGGGTAATGGCTACACCTTC.

The chain uses TRBV2 and TRBJ1-4, with TRBD1 identical over 12 bases. This CDR3 is 12 amino acids long. Germline V gene data show CDR1 as SNHLY and CDR2 as FYNNEI. The V gene end was trimmed by 6 bases and the J gene end by 16 bases; junction bases not matched to a gene: 6. Here the CDR3 reads CASSIGDRGRFF. CDR3 DNA: TGTGCCAGCAGCATTGGGGACAGGGGGCGGTTTTTT. Drawing the rest from reference TRBV2 and TRBJ1-4, the complete variable domain is EPEVTQTPSHQVTQMGQEVILRCVPISNHLYFYWYRQILGQKVEFLVSFYNNEISEKSEIFDDQFSVERPDGSNFTLKIRSTKLEDSAMYFCASSIGDRGRFFGSGTQLSVL.

This chain joins TRBV18 and TRBJ1-5, with a tentative D call TRBD1 (5 bases). Germline loops: CDR1 KGHSH, CDR2 LQKENI. With 4 bases removed from V and 0 bases from J, the gap between germline ends came to 16 bases. This CDR3 has 17 residues. The CDR3 loop is CASSRKGSGDSNQPQHF. The CDR3 coding sequence is TGTGCCAGCTCACGCAAGGGGTCGGGGGATAGCAATCAGCCCCAGCATTTT.

This clone was seen a single time. The chain combines TRBV4-1 with TRBJ2-3; TRBD2 is a possible D gene (7 bases). CDR3 length: 17 residues. The germline CDR1 and CDR2 sequences are MGHRA and YSYEKL. V dropped 0 bases and J dropped 1 base, with 14 bases sitting between them. The CDR3 loop reads CASSQDGGGGGTDTQYF. CDR3 nucleotide sequence: TGCGCCAGCAGCCAAGATGGCGGGGGCGGAGGCACAGATACGCAGTATTTT.

The chain combines TRBV28 with TRBJ2-1; 7 bases line up with TRBD2. Germline loops: CDR1 MDHEN, CDR2 SYDVKM. Trimming took 7 bases from V and 6 from J; bases not matched to a gene: 6. The CDR3 extends over 13 amino acids. CDR3: CASKRAGVNEQFF. The CDR3 nucleotides are TGTGCCAGCAAACGGGCGGGAGTCAATGAGCAGTTCTTC.

This chain connects TRBV6-1 to TRBJ2-5, with 13 bases aligning to TRBD2. V trimming: 1 base; J trimming: 5 bases; junction bases outside the gene matches: 7. CDR1 MNHNS and CDR2 SASEGT come from the germline V gene. This CDR3 is 17 amino acids long. The CDR3 sequence is CASSEGTGLAGIETQYF. CDR3 coding DNA: TGTGCCAGCAGTGAAGGCACGGGACTAGCGGGAATCGAGACCCAGTACTTC.

The chain is built from TRBV4-1 and TRBJ1-5; the D gene is possibly TRBD1 (5 bases). Per the germline V gene, CDR1 is MGHRA and CDR2 is YSYEKL. The length of the CDR3 is 14 residues. The ends were cut back, 1 base at V and 4 bases at J, with 8 bases in the middle. CDR3 sequence: CASSQGPGNQPQHF. The CDR3 DNA reads as TGCGCCAGCAGCCAAGGTCCAGGGAATCAGCCCCAGCATTTT.

The rearrangement joins TRBV11-2 to TRBJ2-5; TRBD2 matches at 9 bases. The CDR3 is 17 residues long. The J segment lost 0 bases and the V segment lost 5 bases, leaving 10 bases of the junction unmatched. Germline V gene data show CDR1 as SGHAT and CDR2 as FQNNGV. The CDR3 DNA sequence: TGTGCCAGCAGCCCGGGGGTAGCGGGGGTGTACCAAGAGACCCAGTACTTC. Translated: CASSPGVAGVYQETQYF.

CDR3 DNA: TGCGCCAGCAGCTTGCAACAGGGAGCCTACGAGCAGTACTTC. Translated, it gives CASSLQQGAYEQYF. The chain has TRBV5-1 and TRBJ2-7; a weak D match, TRBD1 (6 bases). Germline CDR1 is SGHRS and CDR2 is YFSETQ. The CDR3 spans 14 residues. V was clipped by 1 base and J by 2 bases, with 10 bases between them. Full variable domain (remainder filled in from reference TRBV5-1 and TRBJ2-7): KAGVTQTPRYLIKTRGQQVTLSCSPISGHRSVSWYQQTPGQGLQFLFEYFSETQRNKGNFPGRFSGRQFSNSRSEMNVSTLELGDSALYLCASSLQQGAYEQYFGPGTRLTVT.

The V and J genes are TRBV14 and TRBJ2-6; no reliable D call. This CDR3 region has 17 residues. The germline gives CDR1 SGHDN, CDR2 FVKESK. Between the trimmed V and J ends, which lost 3 bases and 3 bases, there was a span of 15 bases. In DNA form, the CDR3 reads TGTGCCAGCAGCCACTCAGGCGCTGTTCGTGGGGCCAACGTCCTGACTTTC. Residues: CASSHSGAVRGANVLTF. The full variable domain, with the rest looked up from reference TRBV14 and TRBJ2-6, is EAGVTQFPSHSVIEKGQTVTLRCDPISGHDNLYWYRRVMGKEIKFLLHFVKESKQDESGMPNNRFLAERTGGTYSTLKVQPAELEDSGVYFCASSHSGAVRGANVLTFGAGSRLTVL.

The chain employs TRBV4-3 and TRBJ2-5; 7 bases align to TRBD2. Germline CDR1 and CDR2: LGHNA and YSLEER. V shed 0 bases and J 5 bases; nucleotides not matched to a gene: 12. CDR3 length: 17 residues. Written as DNA, the CDR3 is TGCGCCAGCAGCCAAGAATTGGGAGGGAGGGCGGGGGAGACCCAGTACTTC. Its translation: CASSQELGGRAGETQYF.

V is TRBV28 and J is TRBJ1-2; 8 bases are a match to TRBD1. Per the germline V gene, CDR1 is MDHEN and CDR2 is SYDVKM. With 10 bases clipped from V and 4 bases from J, the junction kept 11 bases outside the gene matches. The CDR3 covers 14 residues. The CDR3 reads CAIPSGTGSYGYTF. For the CDR3, the DNA is TGTGCCATCCCGTCGGGGACAGGATCCTATGGCTACACCTTC.

The chain recombines TRBV30 with TRBJ2-3; D may match TRBD1 or TRBD2 (5 bases each). This CDR3 spans 15 amino acids. V was trimmed by 0 bases and J by 0 bases, leaving 10 bases between them. CDR1 GTSNPN and CDR2 SVGIG come from the germline V gene (reference sequence). CDR3 sequence reads: CAWSVRDPSTDTQYF. CDR3 bases: TGTGCCTGGAGTGTACGGGACCCGAGCACAGATACGCAGTATTTT.

The chain has TRBV3-1 (or the pseudogene TRBV3-2) and TRBJ2-3; D might be TRBD1 (6 bases). CDR1 LGHDT and CDR2 YNNKEL come from the germline V gene (reference sequence). This CDR3 region has 16 residues. V gave up 3 bases and J gave up 1 base, with 14 bases separating them. CDR3 coding DNA: TGTGCCAGCAGCCATGCCTGGGGGCTCGGCACAGATACGCAGTATTTT. As protein: CASSHAWGLGTDTQYF.

The rearrangement links TRBV7-2 to TRBJ1-2; D gene ambiguous. With 1 base removed from V and 3 bases from J, the gap between germline ends came to 6 bases. In germline, CDR1 is SGHTA, CDR2 FQGNSA. CDR3 length: 13 residues. CDR3 sequence: CASSLGADYGYTF. CDR3 DNA sequence: TGTGCCAGCAGCTTAGGGGCTGACTATGGCTACACCTTC.

The chain couples TRBV5-6 to TRBJ1-2; 8 bases are shared with TRBD1. CDR1 is SGHDT, CDR2 YYEEEE, per germline. V was pared by 4 bases and J by 8 bases, with 10 bases of the junction left unmatched. CDR3 size: 14 residues. The CDR3 DNA is TGTGCCAGCAGCGTTGGACAGGGTCGGGGCGGCTACACCTTC. Encoded protein: CASSVGQGRGGYTF.

The genes are TRBV2 and TRBJ1-5, with 8 bases fitting TRBD1. Unmatched junction bases numbered 3, after V lost 1 base and J lost 7 bases. Germline values: CDR1 SNHLY, CDR2 FYNNEI. The length of the CDR3 is 14 residues. The CDR3 spells CASSEGQGRQPQHF. The CDR3, as DNA: TGTGCCAGCAGTGAAGGACAGGGGCGACAGCCCCAGCATTTT.

This sequence joins TRBV20-1 and TRBJ1-1; 7 nucleotides agree with TRBD1. The germline gives CDR1 DFQATT, CDR2 SNEGSKA (reference sequence). This CDR3 has 11 residues. V dropped 5 bases and J dropped 5; count of bases not matched to a gene: 2. The CDR3 region is CSASQGTEAFF. CDR3 DNA sequence: TGCAGTGCTTCACAGGGGACTGAAGCTTTCTTT.

The gene calls are TRBV12-3 or TRBV12-4 and TRBJ1-5; D perhaps matches TRBD1 (6 bases). The CDR3 runs to 11 residues. V lost 4 bases and J lost 9, with 7 bases in between. This CDR3 is CASSWGRPQHF. The CDR3 bases are TGTGCCAGCAGTTGGGGGCGGCCCCAGCATTTT.

In this sample, this clone turned up once. The chain joins TRBV6-5 to TRBJ1-1, with D perhaps matching TRBD1 (5 bases). Per germline, CDR1 MNHEY and CDR2 SVGAGI. The CDR3 has 13 residues. Between the trimmed V and J ends, which lost 6 bases and 0 bases, there was a span of 8 bases. Here the CDR3 DNA reads TGTGCCAGCAGCCGACAGATGAACACTGAAGCTTTCTTT. Its protein is CASSRQMNTEAFF.

The chain joins TRBV19 to TRBJ1-1; tentatively, D is TRBD1 (5 bases). V lost 1 base and J lost 4, with 13 bases in between. Per germline, CDR1 LNHDA and CDR2 SQIVND (reference sequence). The CDR3 loop spans 15 amino acids. CDR3 coding DNA: TGTGCCAGTAGTATAGGGGGCCCGCCGGGCACTGAAGCTTTCTTT. Encoded protein: CASSIGGPPGTEAFF. Based on the CDR3 plus reference TRBV19 and TRBJ1-1, the full variable domain is DGGITQSPKYLFRKEGQNVTLSCEQNLNHDAMYWYRQDPGQGLRLIYYSQIVNDFQKGDIAEGYSVSREKKESFPLTVTSAQKNPTAFYLCASSIGGPPGTEAFFGQGTRLTVV.

The rearrangement joins TRBV5-1 to TRBJ2-1; D uncertain. This CDR3 has 17 residues. V was clipped by 0 bases and J by 4 bases, with 17 bases between them. CDR1 and CDR2 (germline): SGHRS, YFSETQ. CDR3 residues: CASSLDLATSNYNEQFF. The CDR3 DNA reads TGCGCCAGCAGCTTGGACCTCGCGACAAGCAATTACAATGAGCAGTTCTTC.

This clone has a handful of counts. The chain recombines TRBV4-1 with TRBJ2-3; 7 bases align to TRBD1. CDR3 length: 15 residues. Germline V CDR1 and CDR2: MGHRA, YSYEKL. V trimming: 5 bases; J trimming: 2 bases; junction bases outside the gene matches: 7. The CDR3 DNA reads TGCGCCAGCAGCGCACCTAGGGGGCCCACAGATACGCAGTATTTT. It specifies CASSAPRGPTDTQYF.

The genes are TRBV13 and TRBJ2-3; 8 nucleotides line up with TRBD2. In germline, CDR1 is PRHDT, CDR2 FYEKMQ (reference sequence). Germline trimming cut 0 bases from V and 0 bases from J; bases unmatched to any gene: 14. The CDR3 is 20 residues long. CDR3 amino acids: CASSLGRWSPGGGSTDTQYF. The CDR3 nucleotides are TGTGCCAGCAGCTTAGGCCGGTGGTCTCCCGGGGGGGGGAGCACAGATACGCAGTATTTT. The whole variable domain, filled in from reference TRBV13 and TRBJ2-3, reads AAGVIQSPRHLIKEKRETATLKCYPIPRHDTVYWYQQGPGQDPQFLISFYEKMQSDKGSIPDRFSAQQFSDYHSELNMSSLELGDSALYFCASSLGRWSPGGGSTDTQYFGPGTRLTVL.

V gene TRBV10-3 combines with J gene TRBJ2-7, with 12 bases lining up with TRBD1. Per the germline V gene, CDR1 is ENHRY and CDR2 is SYGVKD. V was pared by 2 bases and J by 7 bases, with 6 bases of the junction left unmatched. This CDR3 region has 15 residues. The CDR3 reads CAISETGQGAIEQYF. In nucleotides, the CDR3 is TGTGCCATCAGTGAGACGGGACAGGGGGCAATTGAGCAGTACTTC.

This clone has more than one count but fewer than ten. J is TRBJ1-2 and V is TRBV7-9; D remains unclear. The V gene's germline CDR1 is SEHNR and CDR2 FQNEAQ (reference sequence). The V end was cut by 1 base, the J end by 4 bases, with 10 bases between. The CDR3 loop spans 14 amino acids. The CDR3 here is CASSLEREGYGYTF. CDR3 sequence (DNA): TGTGCCAGCAGCTTAGAGCGGGAGGGCTATGGCTACACCTTC.

The gene calls are TRBV7-3 and TRBJ2-3; tentative D call: TRBD2 (6 bases). The germline V gene has CDR1 SGHTA and CDR2 FQGTGA. V was trimmed by 4 bases and J by 5 bases, leaving 10 bases between them. The CDR3 extends over 13 amino acids. The CDR3 loop is CASSSPGVDTQYF. The CDR3, as DNA: TGTGCCAGCAGCTCCCCGGGGGTAGATACGCAGTATTTT.

CDR3 loop: CASSPYGGTGNIEKLFF. CDR3 sequence (DNA): TGTGCCAGCAGCCCTTACGGGGGGACAGGGAACATAGAAAAACTGTTTTTT. The chain is built from TRBV11-2 and TRBJ1-4; 9 bases are a match to TRBD1. Germline-derived CDR1 and CDR2 are SGHAT and FQNNGV. The J segment lost 8 bases and the V segment lost 5 bases, leaving 15 bases of the junction unmatched. The CDR3 consists of 17 residues.

V gene TRBV11-2 combines with J gene TRBJ1-2; no reliable D call. Looked up from germline, CDR1 is SGHAT and CDR2 is FQNNGV. This CDR3 has 12 amino acids. Between the trimmed V and J ends, which lost 3 bases and 10 bases, there was a span of 12 bases. The CDR3 sequence is CASSLVEAFYTF. In nucleotides, the CDR3 is TGTGCCAGCAGCTTGGTAGAGGCCTTCTACACCTTC.

The chain recombines TRBV9 with TRBJ2-3, with D unclear. Germline values: CDR1 SGDLS, CDR2 YYNGEE. Trimming removed 4 bases at V and 2 bases at J, with 14 bases between. The CDR3 extends over 15 amino acids. The CDR3 loop reads CASSPLGSTTDTQYF. The CDR3 coding sequence is TGTGCCAGCAGCCCGCTGGGGTCTACCACAGATACGCAGTATTTT.